The rows below give T cell receptor beta chains drawn from one sample of a study of Graves' ophthalmopathy and Graves' hyperthyroidism. TCRdb re-called the multiplex PCR reads through MiXCR, storing one row per CDR3 protein. The sample lists about 480,000 distinct CDR3 sequences, approximately 15% seen once, with approximately 9.8% in the top ten. Sequencing was carried out using blood. The receptor set was obtained from a woman between 25 and 40 years old with Graves' ophthalmopathy. CDR3s include the opening cysteine and the closing phenylalanine or tryptophan. Each record gives: V gene, D gene, clone size, J gene, CDR3 DNA, CDR3 protein. The D gene is left open where the match is weak. Size is stated for part of the rows, as once, few or many counts, or as a class when the clone is expanded.

v_call: TRBV11-2; d_call: .; clone_size: .; j_call: TRBJ1-2; cdr3_nt: TGTGCCAGCAGCTTGACAGTCTTTGGTGGCTACACCTTC; cdr3_aa: CASSLTVFGGYTF
v_call: TRBV5-1; d_call: TRBD1; clone_size: many; j_call: TRBJ2-7; cdr3_nt: TGCGCCAGCAGCGTGGGACAGGGATTGCGGCGGGCCCTGTGGTGGCAGTACTTC; cdr3_aa: CASSVGQGLRRALWWQYF
v_call: TRBV27; d_call: TRBD1; clone_size: .; j_call: TRBJ1-6; cdr3_nt: TGTGCCAGCAGTCCGAGGGGGCTATACGGTAATTCACCCCTCCACTTT; cdr3_aa: CASSPRGLYGNSPLHF
v_call: TRBV6-6; d_call: .; clone_size: many; j_call: TRBJ2-5; cdr3_nt: TGTGCCAGCACCCGCCTCGGGGCGGAGGAGACCCAGTACTTC; cdr3_aa: CASTRLGAEETQYF
v_call: TRBV6-2/TRBV6-3; d_call: TRBD2; clone_size: .; j_call: TRBJ2-2; cdr3_nt: TGTGCCAGCAGGGCACTAGCGGGAGGGTTCACCGGGGAGCTGTTTTTT; cdr3_aa: CASRALAGGFTGELFF
v_call: TRBV12-5; d_call: TRBD1; clone_size: many; j_call: TRBJ2-2; cdr3_nt: TGTGCTAGTGGTTTGTTGCTCGGGACAGGTACCGCGAACACCGGGGAGCTGTTTTTT; cdr3_aa: CASGLLLGTGTANTGELFF
v_call: TRBV28; d_call: .; clone_size: .; j_call: TRBJ2-2; cdr3_nt: TGTGCCAGCAGGTCGGCCAGGGAGCTGTTTTTT; cdr3_aa: CASRSARELFF
v_call: TRBV2; d_call: .; clone_size: many; j_call: TRBJ1-5; cdr3_nt: TGTGCCAGCAGCCTAAGGACACTTAATCAGCCCCAGCATTTT; cdr3_aa: CASSLRTLNQPQHF
v_call: TRBV6-1; d_call: .; clone_size: many; j_call: TRBJ2-2; cdr3_nt: TGTGCCAGTCGACTCGCCGGACACACCGGGGAGCTGTTTTTT; cdr3_aa: CASRLAGHTGELFF
v_call: TRBV27; d_call: TRBD1; clone_size: many; j_call: TRBJ1-2; cdr3_nt: TGTGCCAGCAGTCCCGGGACAGGGAGGAGAGGCTACACCTTC; cdr3_aa: CASSPGTGRRGYTF
v_call: TRBV19; d_call: .; clone_size: many; j_call: TRBJ2-7; cdr3_nt: TGTGCCAGTAGTAAGAGGGGCTCCTACGAGCAGTACTTC; cdr3_aa: CASSKRGSYEQYF
v_call: TRBV11-2; d_call: .; clone_size: many; j_call: TRBJ1-2; cdr3_nt: TGTGCCAGCAGCTTTCCGGGGGTCAAAAGCTACACCTTC; cdr3_aa: CASSFPGVKSYTF
v_call: TRBV24-1; d_call: .; clone_size: many; j_call: TRBJ1-2; cdr3_nt: TGTGCCACCAGTGATAGGGCGAGCTTCTCTGGCTACACCTTC; cdr3_aa: CATSDRASFSGYTF
v_call: TRBV30; d_call: .; clone_size: many; j_call: TRBJ1-5; cdr3_nt: TGTGCCTGGAAGGGGGACTTTGCGGATCAGCCCCAGCATTTT; cdr3_aa: CAWKGDFADQPQHF
v_call: TRBV6-5; d_call: .; clone_size: many; j_call: TRBJ2-2; cdr3_nt: TGTGCCAGCAGTTTCCGGACAGCCCAAGATATGACCGGGGAGCTGTTTTTT; cdr3_aa: CASSFRTAQDMTGELFF
v_call: TRBV29-1; d_call: .; clone_size: many; j_call: TRBJ2-7; cdr3_nt: TGCAGCGTTGCTTTGGGTAGTTACGAGCAGTACTTC; cdr3_aa: CSVALGSYEQYF
v_call: TRBV18; d_call: .; clone_size: many; j_call: TRBJ2-2; cdr3_nt: TGTGCCAGCTCACCCCTGAACACGGGCGGGGAGCTGTTTTTT; cdr3_aa: CASSPLNTGGELFF
v_call: TRBV12-3/TRBV12-4; d_call: .; clone_size: many; j_call: TRBJ1-1; cdr3_nt: TGTGCCAGCAGTTCAGGGTACCCTGAAGCTTTCTTT; cdr3_aa: CASSSGYPEAFF
v_call: TRBV18; d_call: .; clone_size: many; j_call: TRBJ1-1; cdr3_nt: TGTGCCAGCTCACCCTCTGGGACCCACACTGAAGCTTTCTTT; cdr3_aa: CASSPSGTHTEAFF
v_call: TRBV28; d_call: .; clone_size: many; j_call: TRBJ1-2; cdr3_nt: TGTGCCAGCAGTCGAGGTGGGGGGCGCGGTCGTGGCTACACCTTC; cdr3_aa: CASSRGGGRGRGYTF
v_call: TRBV30; d_call: TRBD1; clone_size: .; j_call: TRBJ1-1; cdr3_nt: TGTGCCTGGAGTCCAATCCGGGACAGGGGGGAAGCTTTCTTT; cdr3_aa: CAWSPIRDRGEAFF
v_call: TRBV19; d_call: .; clone_size: .; j_call: TRBJ1-1; cdr3_nt: TGTGCCGCCCGGGACGGCCAGAACACTGAAGCTTTCTTT; cdr3_aa: CAARDGQNTEAFF
v_call: TRBV10-3; d_call: TRBD1; clone_size: many; j_call: TRBJ2-7; cdr3_nt: TGTGCCACTGGACAGGGAGGCCACGAGCAGTACTTC; cdr3_aa: CATGQGGHEQYF
v_call: TRBV28; d_call: .; clone_size: .; j_call: TRBJ1-6; cdr3_nt: TGTGCCAGCAGTCCTAGTTTCTTCAGTAATAATTCACCCCTCCACTTT; cdr3_aa: CASSPSFFSNNSPLHF
v_call: TRBV6-1; d_call: .; clone_size: .; j_call: TRBJ1-1; cdr3_nt: TGTGCCAGCAGGGCCCAGGGCGGGGAGAACACTGAAGCTTTCTTT; cdr3_aa: CASRAQGGENTEAFF
v_call: TRBV19; d_call: TRBD1; clone_size: many; j_call: TRBJ1-2; cdr3_nt: TGTGCCAGTAGTTCGGTCATGACAGGGGACTATGGCTACACCTTC; cdr3_aa: CASSSVMTGDYGYTF
v_call: TRBV10-2; d_call: .; clone_size: few; j_call: TRBJ1-1; cdr3_nt: TGCGCCATACGACAGGCAATGAACACTGAAGCTTTCTTT; cdr3_aa: CAIRQAMNTEAFF
v_call: TRBV28; d_call: .; clone_size: many; j_call: TRBJ1-5; cdr3_nt: TGTGCCAGCAGTTTACCAATCCCGTATCAGCCCCAGCATTTT; cdr3_aa: CASSLPIPYQPQHF
v_call: TRBV11-1; d_call: .; clone_size: many; j_call: TRBJ1-2; cdr3_nt: TGTGCCAGCAGCCGTGACAATTTCTATGGCTACACCTTC; cdr3_aa: CASSRDNFYGYTF